The rows below give T cell receptor beta chains drawn from one sample of a study of regulatory T cells in long-lasting Graves disease. TCRdb passed the multiplex PCR reads through MiXCR, listing each CDR3 protein once. The table records roughly 450,000 distinct CDR3 sequences, less than 25% of them present only once. Sequenced material: peripheral blood mononuclear cells (PBMCs), taken when the disease was refractory, from a patient treated with antithyroid drugs. These receptors came from a female donor with Graves disease. Each CDR3 is given with its conserved first and last residue. A D gene is named only where the DNA matches it firmly. A row's size may be missing; if present it is once, few, many or a size class.

D gene: NA
J gene: TRBJ2-6
clone size: NA
V gene: TRBV5-1
CDR3 protein: CASSERAGTESGANVLTF
CDR3 DNA: TGCGCCAGCAGCGAACGAGCCGGGACGGAGTCTGGGGCCAACGTCCTGACTTTC

D gene: NA
J gene: TRBJ1-1
clone size: NA
V gene: TRBV20-1
CDR3 protein: CSATARATEAFF
CDR3 DNA: TGCAGTGCTACCGCCAGGGCCACTGAAGCTTTCTTT

D gene: NA
J gene: TRBJ2-2
clone size: many
V gene: TRBV12-3/TRBV12-4
CDR3 protein: CASSPEALRLGGELFF
CDR3 DNA: TGTGCCAGCAGTCCAGAGGCCCTTCGCCTAGGAGGGGAGCTGTTTTTT

D gene: TRBD1
J gene: TRBJ2-7
clone size: many
V gene: TRBV2
CDR3 protein: CASSQGQVRNSYEQYF
CDR3 DNA: TGTGCCAGCAGTCAGGGACAGGTACGAAACTCCTACGAGCAGTACTTC

D gene: TRBD2
J gene: TRBJ2-7
clone size: few
V gene: TRBV4-1
CDR3 protein: CASSQSVAGGKNEQYF
CDR3 DNA: TGCGCCAGCAGCCAATCGGTAGCGGGAGGAAAAAACGAGCAGTACTTC

D gene: NA
J gene: TRBJ1-4
clone size: NA
V gene: TRBV5-5
CDR3 protein: CASSHGTEGSEKLFF
CDR3 DNA: TGTGCCAGCAGCCATGGAACGGAGGGAAGTGAAAAACTGTTTTTT

D gene: NA
J gene: TRBJ1-5
clone size: many
V gene: TRBV28
CDR3 protein: CASSSQGLEGPQHF
CDR3 DNA: TGTGCCAGCAGTTCGCAGGGCCTTGAAGGGCCCCAGCATTTT

D gene: TRBD1
J gene: TRBJ1-4
clone size: few
V gene: TRBV29-1
CDR3 protein: CSARGQGEEKLFF
CDR3 DNA: TGCAGCGCTCGGGGACAGGGGGAAGAAAAACTGTTTTTT

D gene: TRBD2
J gene: TRBJ2-7
clone size: many
V gene: TRBV19
CDR3 protein: CASSPGTSGQLAYEQYF
CDR3 DNA: TGTGCCAGTAGTCCCGGGACTAGCGGGCAATTGGCCTACGAGCAGTACTTC

D gene: NA
J gene: TRBJ2-2
clone size: NA
V gene: TRBV20-1
CDR3 protein: CSAASLPGGTGELFF
CDR3 DNA: TGCAGTGCTGCTAGCTTGCCCGGGGGCACCGGGGAGCTGTTTTTT

D gene: TRBD2
J gene: TRBJ2-7
clone size: few
V gene: TRBV4-2
CDR3 protein: CASSQVGAGIYEQYF
CDR3 DNA: TGTGCCAGCAGCCAAGTGGGAGCGGGGATCTACGAGCAGTACTTC

D gene: TRBD1
J gene: TRBJ1-4
clone size: many
V gene: TRBV2
CDR3 protein: CASSKMTGNGEKLFF
CDR3 DNA: TGTGCCAGTTCGAAAATGACAGGGAACGGTGAAAAACTGTTTTTT

D gene: TRBD1
J gene: TRBJ2-7
clone size: NA
V gene: TRBV7-9
CDR3 protein: CASSLVGTDEQYF
CDR3 DNA: TGTGCCAGCAGCTTAGTGGGGACAGACGAGCAGTACTTC

D gene: NA
J gene: TRBJ1-1
clone size: many
V gene: TRBV2
CDR3 protein: CASSWVNTEAFF
CDR3 DNA: TGTGCCAGCTCTTGGGTGAACACTGAAGCTTTCTTT

D gene: NA
J gene: TRBJ1-2
clone size: few
V gene: TRBV28
CDR3 protein: CASSLKRYGYTF
CDR3 DNA: TGTGCCAGCAGTTTAAAACGCTATGGCTACACCTTC

D gene: TRBD1
J gene: TRBJ2-7
clone size: many
V gene: TRBV6-1
CDR3 protein: CASSTPPPGQAYEQYF
CDR3 DNA: TGTGCCAGCAGTACGCCACCTCCGGGACAGGCCTACGAGCAGTACTTC

D gene: TRBD1
J gene: TRBJ2-7
clone size: many
V gene: TRBV7-2
CDR3 protein: CASSPGQGTTYEQYF
CDR3 DNA: TGTGCCAGCAGCCCCGGACAGGGAACCACCTACGAGCAGTACTTC

D gene: NA
J gene: TRBJ2-7
clone size: few
V gene: TRBV6-1
CDR3 protein: CASSPPQGALYEQYF
CDR3 DNA: TGTGCCAGCAGCCCACCTCAGGGTGCTCTGTACGAGCAGTACTTC

D gene: TRBD1
J gene: TRBJ2-2
clone size: many
V gene: TRBV5-1
CDR3 protein: CASSLGRQGPNTGELFF
CDR3 DNA: TGCGCCAGCAGCTTGGGTAGACAGGGTCCGAACACCGGGGAGCTGTTTTTT

D gene: NA
J gene: TRBJ2-1
clone size: NA
V gene: TRBV11-1
CDR3 protein: CASSLQGLRDEQFF
CDR3 DNA: TGTGCCAGCAGCTTACAGGGATTAAGGGATGAGCAGTTCTTC

D gene: TRBD2
J gene: TRBJ2-3
clone size: NA
V gene: TRBV2
CDR3 protein: CASSEIPAGGADTQYF
CDR3 DNA: TGTGCCAGCAGTGAAATCCCAGCGGGAGGGGCGGATACGCAGTATTTT

D gene: NA
J gene: TRBJ1-2
clone size: few
V gene: TRBV4-3
CDR3 protein: CASSHVLPVGQSNYGYTF
CDR3 DNA: TGCGCCAGCAGCCACGTCCTTCCTGTCGGACAGTCTAACTATGGCTACACCTTC

D gene: NA
J gene: TRBJ2-7
clone size: NA
V gene: TRBV19
CDR3 protein: CASSIDRGAFYEQYF
CDR3 DNA: TGTGCCAGTAGTATAGATCGCGGGGCATTCTACGAGCAGTACTTC

D gene: TRBD1
J gene: TRBJ1-2
clone size: once
V gene: TRBV7-2
CDR3 protein: CASSLEGTGRTYGYTF
CDR3 DNA: TGTGCCAGCAGCTTAGAAGGGACAGGGAGGACCTATGGCTACACCTTC

D gene: NA
J gene: TRBJ1-1
clone size: few
V gene: TRBV6-1
CDR3 protein: CASTLGAGHTEAFF
CDR3 DNA: TGTGCCAGCACCTTAGGCGCCGGACACACTGAAGCTTTCTTT

D gene: NA
J gene: TRBJ2-2
clone size: few
V gene: TRBV28
CDR3 protein: CASSREDTGELFF
CDR3 DNA: TGTGCCAGCAGCCGAGAGGACACCGGGGAGCTGTTTTTT

D gene: TRBD2
J gene: TRBJ2-7
clone size: few
V gene: TRBV13
CDR3 protein: CASSLPSGRNIEQYF
CDR3 DNA: TGTGCCAGCAGCTTACCTAGCGGGAGGAATATCGAGCAGTACTTC

D gene: TRBD1
J gene: TRBJ1-1
clone size: many
V gene: TRBV6-1
CDR3 protein: CASSEIWDSSTEAFF
CDR3 DNA: TGTGCCAGCAGTGAAATCTGGGACAGCAGTACTGAAGCTTTCTTT

D gene: NA
J gene: TRBJ2-5
clone size: many
V gene: TRBV7-2
CDR3 protein: CASSFGPLTETQYF
CDR3 DNA: TGTGCCAGCAGCTTCGGGCCTCTCACGGAGACCCAGTACTTC

D gene: TRBD2
J gene: TRBJ2-5
clone size: NA
V gene: TRBV19
CDR3 protein: CASSMPGLAVGTQYF
CDR3 DNA: TGTGCCAGTAGTATGCCGGGACTAGCGGTAGGGACCCAGTACTTC

D gene: TRBD1
J gene: TRBJ2-7
clone size: NA
V gene: TRBV20-1
CDR3 protein: CSATGDRGSYEQYF
CDR3 DNA: TGCAGTGCTACCGGGGACAGGGGGTCCTACGAGCAGTACTTC

D gene: NA
J gene: TRBJ2-3
clone size: NA
V gene: TRBV6-2/TRBV6-3
CDR3 protein: CASSLGLSSQYF
CDR3 DNA: TGTGCCAGCAGTCTGGGACTTTCTTCGCAGTATTTT

D gene: NA
J gene: TRBJ1-5
clone size: NA
V gene: TRBV6-2/TRBV6-3
CDR3 protein: CASSYSTGQPQHF
CDR3 DNA: TGTGCCAGCAGTTACTCGACGGGTCAGCCCCAGCATTTT

D gene: TRBD1
J gene: TRBJ2-1
clone size: NA
V gene: TRBV6-2/TRBV6-3
CDR3 protein: CASSYTNRGYEQFF
CDR3 DNA: TGTGCCAGCAGTTACACAAACAGGGGTTATGAGCAGTTCTTC

D gene: TRBD2
J gene: TRBJ2-7
clone size: few
V gene: TRBV7-9
CDR3 protein: CASGGIAGVYEQYF
CDR3 DNA: TGTGCCAGCGGGGGAATAGCGGGGGTTTACGAGCAGTACTTC

D gene: NA
J gene: TRBJ2-5
clone size: NA
V gene: TRBV10-3
CDR3 protein: CAIAPSLGRPETQYF
CDR3 DNA: TGTGCCATCGCGCCCTCGCTGGGACGGCCAGAGACCCAGTACTTC

D gene: TRBD1
J gene: TRBJ1-4
clone size: few
V gene: TRBV7-6
CDR3 protein: CASSFLGGQGGEKLFF
CDR3 DNA: TGTGCCAGCAGCTTCCTGGGGGGACAGGGAGGGGAAAAACTGTTTTTT

D gene: TRBD1
J gene: TRBJ2-7
clone size: many
V gene: TRBV29-1
CDR3 protein: CSVGQGTHEQYF
CDR3 DNA: TGCAGCGTCGGACAGGGGACCCACGAGCAGTACTTC

D gene: NA
J gene: TRBJ2-5
clone size: few
V gene: TRBV19
CDR3 protein: CASSVDRALQETQYF
CDR3 DNA: TGTGCCAGTAGTGTGGACAGAGCATTGCAAGAGACCCAGTACTTC

D gene: NA
J gene: TRBJ1-5
clone size: many
V gene: TRBV20-1
CDR3 protein: CSASGEQVLGNQPQHF
CDR3 DNA: TGCAGTGCTAGTGGGGAACAGGTACTCGGCAATCAGCCCCAGCATTTT

D gene: NA
J gene: TRBJ1-5
clone size: few
V gene: TRBV27
CDR3 protein: CASCLTGVINQPQHF
CDR3 DNA: TGTGCCAGCTGTTTGACAGGAGTTATCAATCAGCCCCAGCATTTT

D gene: TRBD2
J gene: TRBJ2-7
clone size: many
V gene: TRBV7-9
CDR3 protein: CASSFPSGSYEQYF
CDR3 DNA: TGTGCCAGCAGCTTCCCTAGCGGAAGCTACGAGCAGTACTTC